This paragraph covers one TCR beta chain sequence. This sample is part of a study of T cells in Graves' hyperthyroidism and ophthalmopathy. CDR1 is MGHRA, CDR2 YSYEKL, per germline. The CDR3 contains 16 residues. The germline V and J ends were trimmed by 0 bases and 5 bases, with 14 bases remaining between them. The TCR beta CDR3 regions underwent amplification using RNA transcripts as the source. The primer set for the first-round RT-PCR of the TCR CDR3 was HTBI. MiXCR was run by TCRdb on the multiplex PCR reads, yielding one entry per CDR3 protein. There are about 600,000 distinct CDR3 sequences in the sample; 15% to 20% occur only once, and roughly 3.3% lies in the top ten.

Sequenced input: blood. J is TRBJ2-1 and V is TRBV4-1, with a possible D match to TRBD2 (5 bases). This clonotype was sampled from a woman in her thirties or forties with Graves' ophthalmopathy. The CDR3 region is CASSQDRRSGNNEQFF. The CDR3 region has the DNA TGCGCCAGCAGCCAAGATCGAAGGTCCGGGAACAATGAGCAGTTCTTC.